Only a few counts were recorded for the clone carrying this T cell receptor (beta chain). Its antigen is still unknown. TCRdb used MiXCR to reprocess the 5' RACE reads, holding one entry per CDR3 protein. The sample holds over 450,000 distinct CDR3 sequences, about 12% seen once. The data are from a study of CD8 T cells in ankylosing spondylitis. Whole-study results and caveats: Blood from ankylosing spondylitis patients appeared to carry a characteristic roughly 8-variant TCR beta motif. Reportedly, significant enrichment of disease-linked clones occurred in matched ankylosing spondylitis synovial fluid.

The TCR was taken from a male donor with ankylosing spondylitis. Sequenced input: blood, either unsorted or a sorted T cell fraction (not recorded which).

DNA for the CDR3: TGTGCCAGCAGCTTACAGCCCTTCTCCTACGAGCAGTACTTC. Translating it yields CASSLQPFSYEQYF. This chain links TRBV7-9 with TRBJ2-7; D remains ambiguous. The germline gives CDR1 SEHNR, CDR2 FQNEAQ (reference sequence). V was cut by 2 bases and J by 0 bases, with 8 bases left in between. This CDR3 has 14 amino acids.